These 19 T cell receptor beta chains came from one sample sequenced in a study of T cells in Graves' hyperthyroidism and ophthalmopathy. Amplification targeted TCR beta CDR3 regions from RNA transcripts. With the HTBI primer set, the TCR CDR3 went through a first round of RT-PCR. TCRdb fed the multiplex PCR reads into MiXCR, producing one record per CDR3 protein. Of hundreds of thousands of distinct CDR3 sequences listed, 12% to 15% are singletons. Sequencing used blood. Receptors originate from a woman aged 18 to 35 with Graves' hyperthyroidism.

The CDR3: CASSVLAGETDTQYF. CDR3 in DNA: TGTGCCAGCAGCGTACTAGCGGGAGAGACTGATACGCAGTATTTT. The chain combines TRBV9 with TRBJ2-3; 10 bases align to TRBD2. The CDR3 length is 15 residues. The V gene's germline CDR1 is SGDLS and CDR2 YYNGEE. The J segment lost 6 bases and the V segment lost 1 base, leaving 5 bases of the junction unmatched.

This clonotype showed up many times. The chain carries TRBV7-2 and TRBJ2-1, with D uncertain. The length of the CDR3 is 13 residues. Per the germline V gene, CDR1 is SGHTA and CDR2 is FQGNSA. Trimming took off 4 bases at V and 9 bases at J, with 13 bases between the two ends. CDR3 region: CASSSGRRAEQFF. CDR3 sequence (DNA): TGTGCCAGCAGCTCCGGACGCCGGGCTGAGCAGTTCTTC.

The V call is TRBV7-3, the J call TRBJ2-2; 14 nucleotides line up with TRBD2. V lost 3 bases to trimming and J lost 6 bases; unmatched junction nucleotides: 3. CDR1 is SGHTA and CDR2 is FQGTGA in the germline V gene. CDR3 size: 16 residues. CDR3 in amino acids: CASSLGLAGEAGELFF. The CDR3 DNA follows: TGTGCCAGCAGCTTGGGACTAGCGGGAGAGGCCGGGGAGCTGTTTTTT.

The J gene is TRBJ1-5, the V gene TRBV2; D gene uncertain. Germline loops: CDR1 SNHLY, CDR2 FYNNEI. Deletions cut 5 bases from V and 6 bases from J, with 14 bases between. The CDR3 length is 14 residues. The CDR3 here is CASSRSERSQPQHF. The CDR3 region has the DNA TGTGCCAGCAGTCGGTCAGAACGGAGTCAGCCCCAGCATTTT.

In its sample, this clonotype was seen a few times. One end of the junction fails to match germline, which may point to a read error. The chain uses TRBV7-3 and TRBJ2-2; D may be TRBD2 (6 bases). CDR3 length equals 16 residues. Germline-derived CDR1 and CDR2 are SGHTA and FQGTGA. This chain's CDR3 is CAGSLMGRSNTGELFF. In DNA form, the CDR3 reads TGTGCCGGCAGCTTAATGGGGAGGTCGAACACCGGGGAGCTGTTTTTT.

This clonotype was seen repeatedly, ten times or more. The gene calls are TRBV7-9 and TRBJ1-1; D gene uncertain. V dropped 5 bases and J dropped 1 base, with 11 bases sitting between them. Germline CDR1 reads SEHNR; CDR2 reads FQNEAQ (reference sequence). CDR3 length: 14 residues. The CDR3 DNA reads as TGTGCCAGCAGCCACCGGACGGAGAACACTGAAGCTTTCTTT. Its translation: CASSHRTENTEAFF.

This clonotype was counted many times. The chain recombines TRBV28 with TRBJ2-7; 9 positions agree with TRBD2. This CDR3 has 14 residues. Germline V gene lookup returns CDR1 MDHEN and CDR2 SYDVKM. V was clipped by 6 bases and J by 3 bases; unmatched bases: 6. CDR3 in amino acids: CASRAGGRIYEQYF. The CDR3 DNA follows: TGTGCCAGCAGGGCGGGAGGGCGGATCTACGAGCAGTACTTC.

This clonotype was detected only a few times. The chain couples TRBV20-1 to TRBJ1-6; 10 bases line up with TRBD1. Unmatched junction bases numbered 5, after V lost 2 bases and J lost 4 bases. Germline V gives CDR1 DFQATT, CDR2 SNEGSKA (reference sequence). The CDR3 runs to 16 residues. The DNA of the CDR3 is TGCAGTGCTAGAATCCGGACAGGGGGGTATAATTCACCCCTCCACTTT. It yields the protein CSARIRTGGYNSPLHF.

This clonotype was seen more than once but under ten times. This chain links TRBV28 with TRBJ1-1; TRBD1 matches at 7 bases. CDR1 is MDHEN and CDR2 is SYDVKM in the germline V gene. The CDR3 has 14 amino acids. Trimming at V came to 8 bases and at J to 1 base, leaving 7 bases not matched to a gene. This chain's CDR3 is CASVGGTANTEAFF. The CDR3 coding sequence is TGTGCCAGCGTGGGGGGGACAGCGAACACTGAAGCTTTCTTT.

In its sample, this clonotype was seen many times. The DNA for the CDR3 is TGTGCCAGCAGCTACTTGGAGATCCAAGAGACCCAGTACTTC. Protein product: CASSYLEIQETQYF. The chain joins TRBV7-2 to TRBJ2-5; D is ambiguous. Germline CDR1 and CDR2: SGHTA and FQGNSA. The germline V and J ends were trimmed by 4 bases and 1 base, with 10 bases remaining between them. The CDR3 is 14 amino acids.

Only a few counts were recorded for this clonotype. V is TRBV30 and J is TRBJ2-1; tentatively, D is TRBD1 or TRBD2 (5 bases each). This CDR3 contains 20 residues. Trimming took 0 bases from V and 1 from J, leaving 25 bases between them. Germline V gene lookup returns CDR1 GTSNPN and CDR2 SVGIG (reference sequence). The CDR3 protein is CAWSVRSSSLPGRSYNEQFF. CDR3 nucleotides: TGTGCCTGGAGTGTACGAAGTAGCAGCCTCCCGGGACGGTCCTACAATGAGCAGTTCTTC.

This clonotype was counted ten times or more. V and J are TRBV3-1 and TRBJ1-3; tentative D call: TRBD1 (5 bases). V lost 4 bases and J lost 1, with 8 bases in between. Germline CDR1 reads LGHDT; CDR2 reads YNNKEL (reference sequence). CDR3 length equals 14 residues. For the CDR3, the DNA is TGTGCCAGCAGCCTCGGGACGTCTGGAAACACCATATATTTT. Amino acids: CASSLGTSGNTIYF. The full variable domain, completed using reference TRBV3-1 and TRBJ1-3, is DTAVSQTPKYLVTQMGNDKSIKCEQNLGHDTMYWYKQDSKKFLKIMFSYNNKELIINETVPNRFSPKSPDKAHLNLHINSLELGDSAVYFCASSLGTSGNTIYFGEGSWLTVV.

This clonotype was recorded at least ten times. The rearrangement links TRBV20-1 to TRBJ2-1; TRBD2 agrees at 7 bases. Germline V gene lookup returns CDR1 DFQATT and CDR2 SNEGSKA (reference sequence). The CDR3 covers 12 residues. V shed 3 bases, J shed 8 bases, and the junction held 4 bases outside the gene matches. The CDR3 reads CSASGTTYEQFF. CDR3 nucleotides: TGCAGTGCTAGCGGGACTACTTATGAGCAGTTCTTC.

This clonotype showed up many times. This chain uses TRBV28 with TRBJ2-7; TRBD1 matches 7 bases. J was trimmed by 2 bases and V by 5 bases; bases with no gene match: 9. This CDR3 spans 15 amino acids. The germline V gene encodes CDR1 MDHEN and CDR2 SYDVKM. The DNA for the CDR3 is TGTGCCAGCAGTCTAGGACAGGAATTTCCCTACGAGCAGTACTTC. Translation gives CASSLGQEFPYEQYF. Using reference TRBV28 and TRBJ2-7 for the parts outside the CDR3, the full variable domain is DVKVTQSSRYLVKRTGEKVFLECVQDMDHENMFWYRQDPGLGLRLIYFSYDVKMKEKGDIPEGYSVSREKKERFSLILESASTNQTSMYLCASSLGQEFPYEQYFGPGTRLTVT.

This clonotype was observed many times. This chain joins TRBV18 and TRBJ1-3; no clear D. V was shortened by 11 bases and J by 4 bases, with 21 bases between the two germline ends. This CDR3 is 15 amino acids long. Germline V gene lookup returns CDR1 KGHSH and CDR2 LQKENI. CDR3 loop: CAGGITGRRGNTIYF. The CDR3 DNA sequence: TGTGCCGGAGGAATCACGGGTCGAAGGGGAAACACCATATATTTT.

Only a few counts were recorded for this clonotype. J is TRBJ2-1 and V is TRBV7-2; 9 positions match TRBD2. This CDR3 is 13 amino acids long. J gave up 10 bases and V 4 bases, and 5 bases lay outside the gene matches. The germline V gene has CDR1 SGHTA and CDR2 FQGNSA. The CDR3 sequence is CASSSRLAAEQFF. The DNA of the CDR3 is TGTGCCAGCAGCTCCCGACTAGCGGCCGAGCAGTTCTTC.

V and J are TRBV29-1 and TRBJ2-1, with D unresolved. The V end was cut by 2 bases, the J end by 0 bases, with 8 bases between. The CDR3 contains 14 residues. Germline V gene sequence: CDR1 SQVTM, CDR2 ANQGSEA. The CDR3 loop is CSVERQSSYNEQFF. CDR3 sequence (DNA): TGCAGCGTTGAAAGGCAGAGCTCCTACAATGAGCAGTTCTTC.

Details on this clonotype: A read error may explain this, as a much larger clone is one base away. The gene calls are TRBV12-3 or TRBV12-4 and TRBJ2-1, with 8 bases matching TRBD2. CDR3 length: 14 residues. The CDR3 spells CASSLSGRGDEQLF. The CDR3 nucleotides read TGTGCCAGCAGTTTAAGCGGGAGAGGCGATGAGCAGCTCTTC.

The chain is built from TRBV6-5 and TRBJ1-2; D not resolved. The CDR3 consists of 14 residues. Trimming shortened V by 4 bases and J by 2 bases, and 11 bases separated the two germline ends. From germline, CDR1 is MNHEY and CDR2 SVGAGI. CDR3 nucleotides: TGTGCCAGCAGTTCCCAGACGGCCAACTATGGCTACACCTTC. Residues: CASSSQTANYGYTF.